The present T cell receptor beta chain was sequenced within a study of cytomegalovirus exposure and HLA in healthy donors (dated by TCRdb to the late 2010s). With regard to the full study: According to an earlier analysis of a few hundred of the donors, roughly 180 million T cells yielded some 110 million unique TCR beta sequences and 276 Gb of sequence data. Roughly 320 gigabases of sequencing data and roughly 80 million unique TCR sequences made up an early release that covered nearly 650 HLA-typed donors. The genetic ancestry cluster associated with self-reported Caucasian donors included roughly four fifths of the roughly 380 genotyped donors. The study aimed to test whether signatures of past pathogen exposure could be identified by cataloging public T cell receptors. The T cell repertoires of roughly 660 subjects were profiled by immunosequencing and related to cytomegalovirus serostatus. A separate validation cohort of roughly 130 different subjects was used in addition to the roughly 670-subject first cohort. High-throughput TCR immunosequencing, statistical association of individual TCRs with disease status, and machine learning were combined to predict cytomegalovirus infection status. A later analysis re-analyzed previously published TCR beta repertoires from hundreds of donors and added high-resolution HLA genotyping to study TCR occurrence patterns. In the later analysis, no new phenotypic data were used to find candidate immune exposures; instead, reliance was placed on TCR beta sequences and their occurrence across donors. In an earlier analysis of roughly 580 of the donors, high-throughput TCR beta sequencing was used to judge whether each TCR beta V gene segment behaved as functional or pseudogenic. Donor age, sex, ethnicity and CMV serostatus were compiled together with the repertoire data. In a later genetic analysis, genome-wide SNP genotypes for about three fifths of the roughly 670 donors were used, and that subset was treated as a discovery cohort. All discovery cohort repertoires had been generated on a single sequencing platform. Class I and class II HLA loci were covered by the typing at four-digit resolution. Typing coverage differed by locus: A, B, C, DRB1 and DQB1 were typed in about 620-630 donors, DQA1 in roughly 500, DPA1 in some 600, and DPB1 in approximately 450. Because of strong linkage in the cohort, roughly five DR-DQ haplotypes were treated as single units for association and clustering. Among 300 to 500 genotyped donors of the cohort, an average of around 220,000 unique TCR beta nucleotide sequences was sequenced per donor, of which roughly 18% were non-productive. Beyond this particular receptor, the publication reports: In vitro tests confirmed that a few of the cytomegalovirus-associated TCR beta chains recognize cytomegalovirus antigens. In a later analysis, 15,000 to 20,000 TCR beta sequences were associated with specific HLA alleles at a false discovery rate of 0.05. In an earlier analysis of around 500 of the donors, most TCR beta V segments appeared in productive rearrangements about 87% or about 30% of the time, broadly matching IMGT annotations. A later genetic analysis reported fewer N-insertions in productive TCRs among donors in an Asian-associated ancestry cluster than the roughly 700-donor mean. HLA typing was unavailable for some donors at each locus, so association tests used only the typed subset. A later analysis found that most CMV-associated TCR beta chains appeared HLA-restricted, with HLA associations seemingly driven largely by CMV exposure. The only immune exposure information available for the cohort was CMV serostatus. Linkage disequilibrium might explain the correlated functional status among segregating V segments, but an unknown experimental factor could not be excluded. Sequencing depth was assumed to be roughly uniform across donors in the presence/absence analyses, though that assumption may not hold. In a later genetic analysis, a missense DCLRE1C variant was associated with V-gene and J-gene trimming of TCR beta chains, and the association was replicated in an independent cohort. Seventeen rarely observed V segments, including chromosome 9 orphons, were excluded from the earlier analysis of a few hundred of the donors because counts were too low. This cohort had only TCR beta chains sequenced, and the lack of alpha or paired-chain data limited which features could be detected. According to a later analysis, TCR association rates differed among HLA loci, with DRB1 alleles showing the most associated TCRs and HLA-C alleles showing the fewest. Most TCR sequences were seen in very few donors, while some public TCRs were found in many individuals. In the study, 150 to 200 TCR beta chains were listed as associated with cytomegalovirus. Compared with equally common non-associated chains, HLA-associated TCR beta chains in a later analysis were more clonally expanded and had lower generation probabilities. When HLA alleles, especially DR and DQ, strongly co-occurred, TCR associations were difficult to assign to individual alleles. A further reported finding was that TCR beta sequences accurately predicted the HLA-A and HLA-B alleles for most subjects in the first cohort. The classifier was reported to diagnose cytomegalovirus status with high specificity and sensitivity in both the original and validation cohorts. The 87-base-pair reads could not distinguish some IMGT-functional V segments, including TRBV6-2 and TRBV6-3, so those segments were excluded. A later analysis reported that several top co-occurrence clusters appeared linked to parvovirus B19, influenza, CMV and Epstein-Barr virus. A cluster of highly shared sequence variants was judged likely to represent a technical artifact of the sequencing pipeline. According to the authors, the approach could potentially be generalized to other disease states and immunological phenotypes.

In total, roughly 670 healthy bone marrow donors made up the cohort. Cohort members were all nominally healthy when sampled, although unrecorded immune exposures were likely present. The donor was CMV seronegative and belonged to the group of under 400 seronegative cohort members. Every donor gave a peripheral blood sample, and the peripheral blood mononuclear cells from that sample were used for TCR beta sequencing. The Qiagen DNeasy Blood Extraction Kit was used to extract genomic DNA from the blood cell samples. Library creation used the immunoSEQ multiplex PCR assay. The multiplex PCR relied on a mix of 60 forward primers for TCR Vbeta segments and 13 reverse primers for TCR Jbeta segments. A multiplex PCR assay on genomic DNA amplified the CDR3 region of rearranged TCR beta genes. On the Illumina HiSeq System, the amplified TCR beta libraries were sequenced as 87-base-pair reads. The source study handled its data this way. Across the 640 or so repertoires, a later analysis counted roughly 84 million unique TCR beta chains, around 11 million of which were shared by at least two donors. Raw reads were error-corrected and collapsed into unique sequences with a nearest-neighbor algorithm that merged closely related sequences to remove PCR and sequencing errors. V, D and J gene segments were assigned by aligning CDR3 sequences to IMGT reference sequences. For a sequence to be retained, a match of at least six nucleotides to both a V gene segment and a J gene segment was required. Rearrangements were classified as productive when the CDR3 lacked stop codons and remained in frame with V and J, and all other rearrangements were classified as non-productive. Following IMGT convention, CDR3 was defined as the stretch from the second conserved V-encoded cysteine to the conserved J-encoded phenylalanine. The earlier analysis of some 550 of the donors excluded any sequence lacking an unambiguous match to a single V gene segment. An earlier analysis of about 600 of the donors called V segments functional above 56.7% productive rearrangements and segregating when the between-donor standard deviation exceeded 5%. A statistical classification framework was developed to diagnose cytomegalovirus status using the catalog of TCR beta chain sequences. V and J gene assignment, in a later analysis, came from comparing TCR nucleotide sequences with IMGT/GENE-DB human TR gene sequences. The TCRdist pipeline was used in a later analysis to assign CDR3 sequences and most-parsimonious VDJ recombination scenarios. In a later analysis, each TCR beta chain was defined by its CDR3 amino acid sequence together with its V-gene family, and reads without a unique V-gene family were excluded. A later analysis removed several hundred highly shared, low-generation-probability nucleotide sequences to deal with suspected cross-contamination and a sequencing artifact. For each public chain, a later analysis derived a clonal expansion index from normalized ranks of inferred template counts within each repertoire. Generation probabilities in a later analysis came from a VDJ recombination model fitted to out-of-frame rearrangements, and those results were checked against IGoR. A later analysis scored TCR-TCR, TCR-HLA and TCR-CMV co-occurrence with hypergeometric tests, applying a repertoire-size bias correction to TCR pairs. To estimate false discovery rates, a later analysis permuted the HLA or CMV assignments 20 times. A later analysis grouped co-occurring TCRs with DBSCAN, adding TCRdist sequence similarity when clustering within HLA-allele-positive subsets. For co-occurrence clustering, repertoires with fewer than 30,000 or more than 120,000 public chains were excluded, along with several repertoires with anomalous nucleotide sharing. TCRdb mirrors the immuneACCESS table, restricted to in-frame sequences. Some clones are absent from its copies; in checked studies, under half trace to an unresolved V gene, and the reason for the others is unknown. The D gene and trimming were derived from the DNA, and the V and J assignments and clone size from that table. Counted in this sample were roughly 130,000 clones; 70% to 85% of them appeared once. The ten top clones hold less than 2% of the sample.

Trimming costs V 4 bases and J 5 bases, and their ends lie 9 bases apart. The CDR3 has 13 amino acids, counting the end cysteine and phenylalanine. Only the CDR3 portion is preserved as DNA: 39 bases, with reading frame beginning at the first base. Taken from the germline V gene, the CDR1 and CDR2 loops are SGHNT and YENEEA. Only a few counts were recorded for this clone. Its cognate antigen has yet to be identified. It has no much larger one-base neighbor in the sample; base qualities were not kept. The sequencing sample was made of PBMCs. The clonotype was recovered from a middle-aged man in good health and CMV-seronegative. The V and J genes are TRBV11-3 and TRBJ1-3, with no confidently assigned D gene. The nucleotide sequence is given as TGTGCCAGCAGCTATCAGAAACGAAACACCATATATTTT. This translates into CASSYQKRNTIYF.